A single sample gave rise to the 25 T cell receptor beta chains below, sequenced in a study of T cell clonotyping in hematopoietic cell transplantation. This table comes from immunoSEQ multiplex PCR, and its TCRdb copy is limited to in-frame clones, with some not included. The top ten hold around two fifths of the sample, which has more than 4,500 clones, roughly 90% seen once. Source: peripheral blood mononuclear cells, taken 100 days after allogeneic stem cell transplant. The receptors here all came from a female patient aged 45-60 years who had an allogeneic stem cell transplant from a related donor, so the T cells may come from the graft donor. Some clones in this sample may be carry-over from other donors' samples.

The rearrangement links TRBV7-6 to TRBJ1-5; D is possibly TRBD1 (5 bases). The CDR3 sequence is 13 residues long. V was trimmed by 5 bases and J by 4 bases, leaving 9 bases between them. Germline V gives CDR1 SGHVS, CDR2 FNYEAQ. The DNA of the CDR3 is TGTGCCAGCAGCCTACAGGAGAATCAGCCCCAGCATTTT. It encodes CASSLQENQPQHF.

The chain uses TRBV5-6 and TRBJ2-7; D not resolved. V was pared by 1 base and J by 0 bases, with 11 bases between. Germline loops: CDR1 SGHDT, CDR2 YYEEEE. The CDR3 contains 15 residues. The CDR3 loop is CASSLSPLVSYEQYF. The CDR3 DNA reads as TGTGCCAGCAGCTTGAGCCCCCTGGTCTCCTACGAGCAGTACTTC.

DNA for the CDR3: TGTGCCAGTAGTACCCTGCCAGGGTATAGCAATCAGCCCCAGCATTTT. It is translated as CASSTLPGYSNQPQHF. This chain connects TRBV19 to TRBJ1-5, with a tentative D call TRBD1 (5 bases). CDR3 length equals 16 residues. The germline gives CDR1 LNHDA, CDR2 SQIVND (reference sequence). With 4 bases removed from V and 0 bases from J, the gap between germline ends came to 13 bases.

This chain connects TRBV5-4 to TRBJ1-2; D call uncertain. This CDR3 has 13 amino acids. Per germline, CDR1 SGHNT and CDR2 YYREEE (reference sequence). The V gene lost 0 bases and the J gene lost 2 bases, with 5 bases spanning the gap. In DNA, the CDR3 is TGTGCCAGCAGCTTGGAACAGAACTATGGCTACACCTTC. This encodes CASSLEQNYGYTF.

This clone occurred once. This chain connects TRBV7-7 to TRBJ1-6; D not certain. Trimming pared 0 bases from V and 7 bases from J, leaving 4 bases between. This CDR3 is 13 amino acids long. Germline assignment: CDR1 SSHAT and CDR2 FNYEAQ (reference sequence). CDR3 region: CASSLATNSPLHF. CDR3 DNA sequence: TGTGCCAGCAGCTTAGCGACGAATTCACCCCTCCACTTT.

This chain joins TRBV19 and TRBJ1-4; D is undetermined. V shed 6 bases and J shed 6 bases, with 5 bases lying between them. Germline V gene sequence: CDR1 LNHDA, CDR2 SQIVND (reference sequence). The CDR3 covers 11 residues. CDR3 coding DNA: TGTGCCAGTAGCATATATGAAAAACTGTTTTTT. Translated: CASSIYEKLFF.

This chain joins TRBV6-1 and TRBJ1-5, with unresolved D. Trimming took 2 bases from V and 4 from J, leaving 12 bases between them. The germline V gene has CDR1 MNHNS and CDR2 SASEGT. This CDR3 contains 15 residues. The CDR3 DNA reads TGTGCCAGCAGTGAAAGTAGCTCCCCTAATCAGCCCCAGCATTTT. It encodes CASSESSSPNQPQHF.

This sequence joins TRBV9 and TRBJ2-5; the D gene is possibly TRBD2 (5 bases). V lost 0 bases, J lost 5 bases, and 14 bases lay in between. Germline CDR1 SGDLS, CDR2 YYNGEE. This CDR3 has 15 amino acids. CDR3 DNA sequence: TGTGCCAGCAGCGTAGCTGTGGTTCGAGGGGAGACCCAGTACTTC. Its translation is CASSVAVVRGETQYF.

The chain is built from TRBV30 and TRBJ2-3; D gene unclear. CDR3 length equals 15 residues. V lost 1 base to trimming and J lost 1 base, with 12 bases between them. The germline gives CDR1 GTSNPN, CDR2 SVGIG (reference sequence). CDR3 loop: CAWSERNRGTDTQYF. The CDR3 DNA sequence: TGTGCCTGGAGTGAGCGAAACCGGGGCACAGATACGCAGTATTTT.

The gene calls are TRBV7-8 and TRBJ1-2; D is ambiguous. The CDR3 has 14 amino acids. Trimming took 3 bases from V and 5 from J, leaving 13 bases between them. Germline CDR1 reads SGHVS; CDR2 reads FQNEAQ. The CDR3 sequence is CASSLGEAYYGYTF. CDR3 in DNA: TGTGCCAGCAGCTTGGGCGAAGCCTATTATGGCTACACCTTC.

V gene TRBV9 combines with J gene TRBJ2-7; D perhaps matches TRBD2 (5 bases). There are 16 residues in the CDR3. Germline V gives CDR1 SGDLS, CDR2 YYNGEE. The V end was cut by 0 bases, the J end by 0 bases, with 13 bases between. CDR3 sequence reads: CASSVGGGLSSYEQYF. CDR3 in DNA: TGTGCCAGCAGCGTAGGAGGAGGCCTTAGCTCCTACGAGCAGTACTTC.

J is TRBJ2-3 and V is TRBV2; a weak D match, TRBD1 (6 bases). V was trimmed by 7 bases and J by 0 bases, leaving 11 bases between them. Germline V gene data show CDR1 as SNHLY and CDR2 as FYNNEI. The CDR3 is 14 residues long. The CDR3 region has the DNA TGTGCCAGCAAGGACAGTACTAGCACAGATACGCAGTATTTT. Protein product: CASKDSTSTDTQYF.

The chain combines TRBV27 with TRBJ2-7; D remains unclear. Germline V CDR1 and CDR2: MNHEY, SMNVEV (reference sequence). The CDR3 has 15 amino acids. Between the trimmed V and J ends, which lost 5 bases and 5 bases, there was a span of 19 bases. The CDR3 nucleotides read TGTGCCAGCAGTCATCGCCTCCTCGGTGGAGACGAGCAGTACTTC. Its protein is CASSHRLLGGDEQYF.

This rearrangement joins TRBV6-5 to TRBJ2-7, with D hard to call. This CDR3 is built from 14 residues. Germline assignment: CDR1 MNHEY and CDR2 SVGAGI. V shed 5 bases and J shed 0 bases, with 11 bases lying between them. The CDR3 sequence: CASSLGPGSYEQYF. As DNA, the CDR3 is TGTGCCAGCAGTCTTGGGCCGGGCTCCTACGAGCAGTACTTC.

The chain's CDR3 is CASSMTGGSGNTIYF. The CDR3 nucleotides are TGCGCCAGCAGCATGACAGGGGGCTCTGGAAACACCATATATTTT. The gene calls are TRBV5-1 and TRBJ1-3, with TRBD1 matching 9 bases. Trimming removed 4 bases from V and 0 bases from J; junction bases left unmatched: 2. Germline V CDR1 and CDR2: SGHRS, YFSETQ. This CDR3 region has 15 residues. The full variable domain, completed using reference TRBV5-1 and TRBJ1-3, is KAGVTQTPRYLIKTRGQQVTLSCSPISGHRSVSWYQQTPGQGLQFLFEYFSETQRNKGNFPGRFSGRQFSNSRSEMNVSTLELGDSALYLCASSMTGGSGNTIYFGEGSWLTVV.

V is TRBV5-1 and J is TRBJ2-7; TRBD1 matches at 8 bases. V shed 4 bases and J 6 bases; nucleotides not matched to a gene: 3. The CDR3 sequence is 12 residues long. Looked up from germline, CDR1 is SGHRS and CDR2 is YFSETQ. This CDR3 reads CASSEQGGEQYF. DNA for the CDR3: TGCGCCAGCAGCGAACAGGGGGGCGAGCAGTACTTC.

V usage is TRBV30 and J usage is TRBJ1-4; weak D call: TRBD1 (5 bases). The CDR3 sequence is 15 residues long. V dropped 0 bases and J dropped 7 bases, with 15 bases sitting between them. The germline CDR1 and CDR2 sequences are GTSNPN and SVGIG (reference sequence). The CDR3 DNA reads TGTGCCTGGAGTGTACGGGGCAGGATGGGTGAAAAACTGTTTTTT. Translating it yields CAWSVRGRMGEKLFF.

This chain links TRBV5-4 with TRBJ1-2, with D maybe TRBD1 (6 bases). The CDR3 extends over 13 amino acids. The V gene's germline CDR1 is SGHNT and CDR2 YYREEE (reference sequence). V shed 0 bases and J shed 7 bases, with 10 bases lying between them. The CDR3 loop reads CASSLGTAVGYTF. The CDR3 DNA sequence: TGTGCCAGCAGCTTGGGGACAGCTGTTGGCTACACCTTC.

The chain couples TRBV2 to TRBJ2-3; D is possibly TRBD1 (6 bases). V was shortened by 7 bases and J by 3 bases, with 11 bases between the two germline ends. The CDR3 length is 13 residues. Germline V gene sequence: CDR1 SNHLY, CDR2 FYNNEI. The CDR3 here is CASTRQGTDTQYF. In DNA, the CDR3 is TGTGCCAGCACGCGGCAGGGGACAGATACGCAGTATTTT.

The rearrangement uses TRBV29-1 and TRBJ1-5; 10 nucleotides agree with TRBD1. The CDR3 is 14 residues long. Trimming removed 7 bases from V and 6 bases from J; junction bases left unmatched: 9. Germline CDR1 reads SQVTM; CDR2 reads ANQGSEA. CDR3 loop: CSAIGTGEFQPQHF. The CDR3 coding sequence is TGCAGCGCCATCGGGACAGGGGAATTTCAGCCCCAGCATTTT.

J is TRBJ1-1 and V is TRBV30; the D gene is possibly TRBD1 (5 bases). With 4 bases removed from V and 3 bases from J, the gap between germline ends came to 12 bases. CDR3 length: 13 amino acids. Per the germline V gene, CDR1 is GTSNPN and CDR2 is SVGIG (reference sequence). Here the CDR3 reads CAWNTGEDTEAFF. In nucleotides, the CDR3 is TGTGCCTGGAATACGGGGGAGGACACTGAAGCTTTCTTT.

V gene TRBV19 combines with J gene TRBJ1-4, with D tentatively TRBD1 (5 bases). The CDR3 totals 18 residues. Germline CDR1 and CDR2: LNHDA and SQIVND (reference sequence). V lost 10 bases, J lost 0 bases, and 24 bases lay in between. CDR3 bases: TGTGCCACCTCGAGACGGGTATTGGGGCAACCAACTAATGAAAAACTGTTTTTT. It codes for CATSRRVLGQPTNEKLFF.

About this clone itself: The sample carries other DNA sequences with the same CDR3. The V and J genes are TRBV6-6 and TRBJ1-2; TRBD1 is a possible D gene (5 bases). Trimming removed 5 bases from V and 1 base from J, with 8 bases in between. This CDR3 is 13 amino acids long. In germline, CDR1 is MNHNY, CDR2 SVGAGI (reference sequence). The CDR3 protein is CASSPDSNYGYTF. The CDR3 DNA reads TGTGCCAGCAGTCCCGACAGTAACTATGGCTACACCTTC.

V usage is TRBV21-1 and J usage is TRBJ2-7; TRBD1, the table's D call, was not compared with the DNA. TRBV21-1 is a pseudogene locus. The CDR3 is 15 residues long. The CDR3 nucleotides are TGTGCCAGCAGCAAAACCGGGACAGTATCCTACGAGCAGTACTTC. Its protein product is CASSKTGTVSYEQYF.

The chain joins TRBV27 to TRBJ1-4, with TRBD1 matching 9 bases. The length of the CDR3 is 14 residues. The V and J ends lost 6 bases and 7 bases, in that order; junction bases with no gene match: 6. Germline lookup yields CDR1 MNHEY and CDR2 SMNVEV (reference sequence). This chain's CDR3 is CASRPRTGVEKLFF. DNA of the CDR3: TGTGCCAGCAGGCCTCGGACAGGGGTTGAAAAACTGTTTTTT.